This entry lists 26 T cell receptor beta chains sequenced from one sample in a study of blood T cell repertoires in COVID-19. The assay was immunoSEQ multiplex PCR, and TCRdb's table has in-frame clones only and misses some. The table has fewer than 120,000 clones, 76% seen once. Sequencing was done on a sample of peripheral blood. The receptors stem from a woman of 80 years or more with acute or convalescent COVID-19.

The chain has TRBV11-1 and TRBJ2-1; 9 positions agree with TRBD2. The CDR3 totals 15 residues. V lost 1 base to trimming and J lost 8 bases; unmatched junction nucleotides: 6. Germline loops: CDR1 SGHAT, CDR2 FQDESV (reference sequence). CDR3 DNA sequence: TGTGCCAGCAGCTTAGGGGCTAGCGGGACCGATGAGCAGTTCTTC. It translates to CASSLGASGTDEQFF.

J is TRBJ1-4 and V is TRBV7-6; 7 nucleotides match TRBD1. Germline V gene sequence: CDR1 SGHVS, CDR2 FNYEAQ. The V segment lost 2 bases and the J segment 7 bases; nucleotides outside the gene matches: 7. The CDR3 covers 15 residues. The CDR3 DNA follows: TGTGCCAGCAGCTTACTGGGACAGCCTCTTGAAAAACTGTTTTTT. Protein: CASSLLGQPLEKLFF.

The chain combines TRBV5-1 with TRBJ2-5, with a tentative D call TRBD2 (6 bases). The CDR3 runs to 16 residues. Germline V gives CDR1 SGHRS, CDR2 YFSETQ. The ends were cut back, 2 bases at V and 0 bases at J, with 14 bases in the middle. For the CDR3, the DNA is TGCGCCAGCAGCTTTGCGGGGACCATGTACCAAGAGACCCAGTACTTC. This sequence encodes CASSFAGTMYQETQYF. Supplemented by reference TRBV5-1 and TRBJ2-5, the full variable domain reads KAGVTQTPRYLIKTRGQQVTLSCSPISGHRSVSWYQQTPGQGLQFLFEYFSETQRNKGNFPGRFSGRQFSNSRSEMNVSTLELGDSALYLCASSFAGTMYQETQYFGPGTRLLVL.

CDR3 DNA sequence: TGTGCCAGCAGCTTGGGACTAGCGGGGGCAGCCTCCTACGAGCAGTACTTC. The encoded protein is CASSLGLAGAASYEQYF. V is TRBV5-4 and J is TRBJ2-7, with 12 bases fitting TRBD2. Germline CDR1 SGHNT, CDR2 YYREEE (reference sequence). CDR3 length: 17 amino acids. V trimming: 0 bases; J trimming: 0 bases; junction bases outside the gene matches: 4. The whole variable domain, remainder taken from reference TRBV5-4 and TRBJ2-7, is ETGVTQSPTHLIKTRGQQVTLRCSSQSGHNTVSWYQQALGQGPQFIFQYYREEENGRGNFPPRFSGLQFPNYSSELNVNALELDDSALYLCASSLGLAGAASYEQYFGPGTRLTVT.

V is TRBV9 and J is TRBJ1-5; D not resolved. This CDR3 comprises 16 residues. Trimming cost V 0 bases and J 1 base, with 11 bases left between them. Germline CDR1 reads SGDLS; CDR2 reads YYNGEE. CDR3 DNA: TGTGCCAGCAGCGTAGTCAGGTATGGAAGCAATCAGCCCCAGCATTTT. Translating gives CASSVVRYGSNQPQHF.

CDR3 loop: CASSPLAGGYEQFF. The DNA for the CDR3 is TGTGCCAGCTCACCTCTAGCGGGAGGCTATGAGCAGTTCTTC. The genes are TRBV18 and TRBJ2-1; 11 bases line up with TRBD2. Trimming at V came to 3 bases and at J to 8 bases, leaving 3 bases not matched to a gene. The CDR3 runs to 14 residues. CDR1 and CDR2 from the germline V gene are KGHSH and LQKENI.

This clone was counted a few times. Compared with germline, one end of the junction differs, possibly owing to a read error. This chain uses TRBV3-1 (or the pseudogene TRBV3-2) with TRBJ2-7; possible D gene TRBD1, 5 bases. The CDR3 has 18 residues. Germline V gene sequence: CDR1 LGHDT, CDR2 YNNKEL (reference sequence). This CDR3 is CASSEDAGSGLGSYEQYF. The DNA for the CDR3 is TGTGCCAGCAGCGAAGATGCCGGGTCAGGGCTCGGCTCCTACGAGCAGTACTTC.

The sample holds a few counts of this clone. This chain joins TRBV6-1 and TRBJ1-4; TRBD1 is a possible D gene (6 bases). The CDR3 runs to 14 residues. Germline lookup yields CDR1 MNHNS and CDR2 SASEGT. V was cut by 2 bases and J by 7 bases, with 11 bases left in between. The CDR3 region has the DNA TGTGCCAGCAGTGAAAGGGGGTATGGTGAAAAACTGTTTTTT. It translates to CASSERGYGEKLFF.

V gene TRBV6-5 combines with J gene TRBJ1-2; D gene uncertain. Germline CDR1 reads MNHEY; CDR2 reads SVGAGI. CDR3 length: 11 amino acids. Deletions cut 8 bases from V and 7 bases from J, with 11 bases between. The CDR3 DNA is TGTGCCAGCGAACTCGAGGGTGGCTACACCTTC. Translating it yields CASELEGGYTF.

The table lists this clone with a count of one. V and J are TRBV11-2 and TRBJ2-1; 7 bases align to TRBD2. The ends lost 5 bases at V and 6 bases at J; junction bases unmatched: 4. CDR1 SGHAT and CDR2 FQNNGV come from the germline V gene. The CDR3 is made up of 13 amino acids. The CDR3 DNA is TGTGCCAGCAGCACGGGAGGCTTCAATGAGCAGTTCTTC. Translated, it gives CASSTGGFNEQFF.

This chain links TRBV5-6 with TRBJ1-2; 9 bases fit TRBD1. Germline values: CDR1 SGHDT, CDR2 YYEEEE. The CDR3 covers 16 residues. Unmatched junction bases numbered 5, after V lost 0 bases and J lost 2 bases. CDR3 sequence: CASSLAAGQGNYGYTF. The CDR3 DNA follows: TGTGCCAGCAGCTTGGCCGCGGGACAGGGAAACTATGGCTACACCTTC.

This sequence joins TRBV5-1 and TRBJ2-2; the D gene is possibly TRBD1 (6 bases). The ends were cut back, 4 bases at V and 5 bases at J, with 9 bases in the middle. CDR1 is SGHRS, CDR2 YFSETQ, per germline. CDR3 length: 13 residues. CDR3 DNA: TGCGCCAGCAGCACAGGGCCAACCGGGGAGCTGTTTTTT. As protein: CASSTGPTGELFF.

The chain employs TRBV29-1 and TRBJ1-3, with a weak D call TRBD1 (6 bases). CDR3 length: 13 residues. Germline assignment: CDR1 SQVTM and CDR2 ANQGSEA. V shed 6 bases and J shed 0 bases, with 9 bases lying between them. The CDR3 protein is CSVQDSSGNTIYF. Written as DNA, the CDR3 is TGCAGCGTCCAGGACAGCTCTGGAAACACCATATATTTT.

The rearrangement links TRBV19 to TRBJ1-5, with 9 nucleotides matching TRBD1. There are 19 residues in the CDR3. The V gene end was trimmed by 7 bases and the J gene end by 1 base; junction bases not matched to a gene: 17. Germline values: CDR1 LNHDA, CDR2 SQIVND (reference sequence). This CDR3 is CASNEGTGQGIRSNQPQHF. Written as DNA, the CDR3 is TGTGCCAGTAACGAGGGGACAGGGCAAGGGATACGGAGCAATCAGCCCCAGCATTTT.

This rearrangement joins TRBV6-6 to TRBJ1-1; D is ambiguous. The CDR3 is made up of 13 amino acids. V was pared by 7 bases and J by 1 base, with 10 bases between. Germline values: CDR1 MNHNY, CDR2 SVGAGI (reference sequence). The CDR3 DNA sequence: TGTGCCAGCATTGGTAGAGGGAACACTGAAGCTTTCTTT. Translation gives CASIGRGNTEAFF.

The chain has TRBV7-6 and TRBJ2-7, with 8 bases lining up with TRBD2. CDR1 is SGHVS, CDR2 FNYEAQ, per germline. With 5 bases clipped from V and 5 bases from J, the junction kept 14 bases outside the gene matches. The CDR3 has 16 residues. The CDR3 protein is CASSAIGSGSWDEQYF. DNA of the CDR3: TGTGCCAGCAGCGCGATTGGGAGCGGGAGTTGGGACGAGCAGTACTTC.

The chain has TRBV5-5 and TRBJ1-5, with 9 bases aligning to TRBD1. The CDR3 consists of 14 residues. Germline trimming cut 4 bases from V and 4 bases from J; bases unmatched to any gene: 3. Per germline, CDR1 SGHKS and CDR2 YYEKEE (reference sequence). As DNA, the CDR3 is TGTGCCAGCAGCCACAGGGGGCTTAATCAGCCCCAGCATTTT. Protein sequence: CASSHRGLNQPQHF. Supplemented by reference TRBV5-5 and TRBJ1-5, the full variable domain reads DAGVTQSPTHLIKTRGQQVTLRCSPISGHKSVSWYQQVLGQGPQFIFQYYEKEERGRGNFPDRFSARQFPNYSSELNVNALLLGDSALYLCASSHRGLNQPQHFGDGTRLSIL.

The V gene is TRBV6-5, the J gene TRBJ1-1; 10 bases map to TRBD1. Germline loops: CDR1 MNHEY, CDR2 SVGAGI. After removal of 4 bases from V and 10 bases from J, the junction contained 9 bases not matched to a gene. The CDR3 runs 14 residues. Here the CDR3 reads CASSSTGGADRAFF. CDR3 DNA sequence: TGTGCCAGCAGTTCGACAGGGGGCGCCGACCGAGCTTTCTTT.

The rearrangement uses TRBV14 and TRBJ2-7; 9 bases agree with TRBD1. The CDR3 loop spans 16 amino acids. The germline V gene has CDR1 SGHDN and CDR2 FVKESK. V was pared by 4 bases and J by 4 bases, with 11 bases of the junction left unmatched. The CDR3 DNA reads TGTGCCAGCAGCCTCCGGCCAGGACAGGGGTTTTACGAGCAGTACTTC. This gives the protein CASSLRPGQGFYEQYF.

This rearrangement joins TRBV28 to TRBJ1-5; perhaps TRBD1 as D (5 bases). Between the trimmed V and J ends, which lost 6 bases and 11 bases, there was a span of 20 bases. Germline values: CDR1 MDHEN, CDR2 SYDVKM. CDR3 length: 14 residues. DNA for the CDR3: TGTGCCAGCAGCATTGGGGGGGACTTGACGGCCCAGCATTTT. Protein product: CASSIGGDLTAQHF.

The chain is built from TRBV27 and TRBJ2-7; TRBD1 aligns across 8 bases. The J segment lost 6 bases and the V segment lost 4 bases, leaving 14 bases of the junction unmatched. Germline-derived CDR1 and CDR2 are MNHEY and SMNVEV (reference sequence). The CDR3 has 16 residues. CDR3 bases: TGTGCCAGCAGTTACTCAGGACAGGGTGGGTTCGGCGAGCAGTACTTC. This translates into CASSYSGQGGFGEQYF.

The J gene is TRBJ2-7, the V gene TRBV5-1; D might be TRBD1 (5 bases). V lost 0 bases and J lost 4, with 11 bases in between. Per germline, CDR1 SGHRS and CDR2 YFSETQ. This CDR3 has 14 amino acids. This CDR3 is CASSLGPTGYEQYF. The CDR3, as DNA: TGCGCCAGCAGCTTGGGACCCACAGGATACGAGCAGTACTTC.

The CDR3 loop is CASISLTGLSGANVLTF. The CDR3, as DNA: TGTGCCAGCATCTCCTTGACAGGCCTCTCTGGGGCCAACGTCCTGACTTTC. The V gene is TRBV27, the J gene TRBJ2-6; tentative D call: TRBD1 (6 bases). Trimming left V 7 bases short and J 0 bases short, with 16 bases between. This CDR3 has 17 residues. Germline V gene data show CDR1 as MNHEY and CDR2 as SMNVEV (reference sequence).

The CDR3 here is CASSSFQGIMNTEAFF. CDR3 DNA sequence: TGTGCCAGTAGCAGCTTCCAGGGGATTATGAACACTGAAGCTTTCTTT. The V and J genes are TRBV19 and TRBJ1-1, with D possibly TRBD1 on 6 matching bases. CDR3 length: 16 residues. Between the trimmed V and J ends, which lost 6 bases and 0 bases, there was a span of 17 bases. Germline-derived CDR1 and CDR2 are LNHDA and SQIVND (reference sequence).

This chain links TRBV2 with TRBJ2-7, with TRBD2 matching over 10 bases. The CDR3 consists of 16 residues. Germline CDR1 SNHLY, CDR2 FYNNEI. The trim removed 5 bases at V and 1 base at J, leaving 8 bases unmatched. The CDR3 region has the DNA TGTGCCAGCAGTTCCTATAGCGGGGGGACTTCCTACGAGCAGTACTTC. Translation: CASSSYSGGTSYEQYF. The variable domain in full, with the rest retrieved from reference TRBV2 and TRBJ2-7, is EPEVTQTPSHQVTQMGQEVILRCVPISNHLYFYWYRQILGQKVEFLVSFYNNEISEKSEIFDDQFSVERPDGSNFTLKIRSTKLEDSAMYFCASSSYSGGTSYEQYFGPGTRLTVT.

The chain joins TRBV5-1 to TRBJ1-4, with no clear D. The germline CDR1 and CDR2 sequences are SGHRS and YFSETQ. This CDR3 region has 14 residues. Deletions cut 5 bases from V and 5 bases from J, with 13 bases between. CDR3 region: CASSRNWENEKLFF. CDR3 sequence (DNA): TGCGCCAGCAGTCGGAATTGGGAGAATGAAAAACTGTTTTTT.